What follows is one TCR beta chain and its context. This record comes from a study of radiation and T cells in renal cell carcinoma. Study context: Nephrectomy followed 15 Gy stereotactic body radiation by 4 weeks.

Assay used: immunoSEQ multiplex PCR; TCRdb lists only in-frame clones, some missing. The table lists about 130,000 clones, approximately 75% of them singletons. Time point indicated: blood 2 weeks post-SBRT. The treatment is: 15 Gy SBRT to primary tumor, nephrectomy 4 weeks later. After SBRT, blood was collected at 2 and 4 weeks, plus baseline. The tumor was a clear cell renal cell carcinoma. The clonotype was recovered from a woman aged 55-69 years with renal cell carcinoma. Sample: blood, taken from a patient whose treatment included radiotherapy and nephrectomy.

In nucleotides, the CDR3 is TGTGCCAGCAGTGAAGTAGGCCCCACCCCCGACGAGCAGTACTTC. It encodes CASSEVGPTPDEQYF. The chain carries TRBV6-1 and TRBJ2-7; D is ambiguous. Germline V gene data show CDR1 as MNHNS and CDR2 as SASEGT. The CDR3 runs to 15 residues. The germline V and J ends were trimmed by 1 base and 5 bases, with 15 bases remaining between them.